This T cell receptor (beta chain) was retrieved from a study of blood T cell repertoires in COVID-19. Looking at the study overall: Donors in the United States, Italy and Spain gave samples during acute or convalescent COVID-19. Sources were T cells, B-cell-depleted T cells, or PBMCs; the material itself was cDNA or gDNA.

Generated by immunoSEQ multiplex PCR, the TCRdb table keeps only in-frame clones and is missing some. The sample carries approximately 67,000 clones, about 80% recorded once. CDR1 GTSNPN and CDR2 SVGIG come from the germline V gene (reference sequence). The CDR3 totals 17 residues. The V and J ends lost 1 base and 1 base respectively, with 19 bases between them. Material: peripheral blood. The chain employs TRBV30 and TRBJ1-2; the D gene is possibly TRBD1 (5 bases). The TCR sequence derives from a man between 60 and 75 years old with acute or convalescent COVID-19. In DNA form, the CDR3 reads TGTGCCTGGAGTGGGGGGGATGCCACCAAATTTAACTATGGCTACACCTTC. Translation gives CAWSGGDATKFNYGYTF.